The TCR beta chain under discussion was sequenced for a study of blood T cell repertoires in COVID-19. For the study at large: The analysed material was cDNA or gDNA that came from T cells, B-cell-depleted T cells, or PBMCs.

Assay used: immunoSEQ multiplex PCR; TCRdb lists only in-frame clones, some missing. There are some 250,000 clones in the sample; more than 70% occur only once, and 9% to 15% lies in the top ten. CDR3 length: 11 amino acids. Trimming removed 5 bases at V and 3 bases at J, with 4 bases between. Germline loops: CDR1 SNHLY, CDR2 FYNNEI. Sequenced sample: peripheral blood. The sequence derives from a man aged 80 or over with acute or convalescent COVID-19. The J gene is TRBJ1-1, the V gene TRBV2; D gene unclear. CDR3 nucleotides: TGTGCCAGCAGTTACTACACTGAAGCTTTCTTT. Its protein product is CASSYYTEAFF.